This T cell receptor beta chain is drawn from a study of blood T cell repertoires in COVID-19. J was trimmed by 9 bases and V by 0 bases; bases with no gene match: 13. This CDR3 contains 16 residues. Per germline, CDR1 MNHEY and CDR2 SMNVEV (reference sequence). This table comes from immunoSEQ multiplex PCR, and its TCRdb copy is limited to in-frame clones, with some not included. Counted here are about 110,000 clones, 80% to 90% occurring once; the ten biggest clones make up 2.4%. The chain uses TRBV27 and TRBJ2-5; 7 bases are a match to TRBD2. Material for sequencing was peripheral blood. This receptor was obtained from a human donor in a cohort sampled during active COVID-19. Here the CDR3 reads CASSLSATSFPLSQYF. CDR3 in DNA: TGTGCCAGCAGTTTATCTGCGACTAGCTTTCCCTTGTCCCAGTACTTC.